This T cell receptor (beta chain) was obtained from a study of OX40 agonist ivuxolimab in advanced cancers. Study-wide context: Patients' therapy was ivuxolimab, an antibody that acts as an agonist of OX40 (CD134).

As concerns this clone: This specimen includes other DNA sequences encoding the same CDR3.

This table comes from immunoSEQ multiplex PCR, and its TCRdb copy is limited to in-frame clones, with some not included. The table has around 56,000 clones, over 65% seen once; the top ten hold more than 1.1%. The ends were cut back, 2 bases at V and 4 bases at J, with 6 bases in the middle. The V gene's germline CDR1 is ENHRY and CDR2 SYGVKD. This CDR3 is 12 amino acids long. The specimen comprised CD4+ or CD8+ T cells sorted from blood, sampled in a trial of the OX40 agonist ivuxolimab. This chain joins TRBV10-3 and TRBJ2-7, with D possibly TRBD1 on 6 matching bases. This clonotype originated in an adult with an advanced solid tumor such as melanoma, head and neck, liver or kidney cancer. CDR3 nucleotides: TGTGCCATCAGTGAGCAGGGGTACGAGCAGTACTTC. Protein product: CAISEQGYEQYF.